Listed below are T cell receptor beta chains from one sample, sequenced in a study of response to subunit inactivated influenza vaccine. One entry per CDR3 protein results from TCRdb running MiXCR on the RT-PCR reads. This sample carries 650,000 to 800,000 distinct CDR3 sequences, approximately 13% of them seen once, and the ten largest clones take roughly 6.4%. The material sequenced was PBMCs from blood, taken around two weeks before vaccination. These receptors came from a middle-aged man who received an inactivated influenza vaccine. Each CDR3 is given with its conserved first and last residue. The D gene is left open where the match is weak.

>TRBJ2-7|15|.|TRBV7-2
CASSLFSIGAYEQYF
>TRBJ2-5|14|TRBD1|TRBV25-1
CASSELDRGETQYF
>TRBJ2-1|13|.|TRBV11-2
CASSLGTFNEQFF
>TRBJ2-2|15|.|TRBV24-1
CATSEGQTNTGELFF
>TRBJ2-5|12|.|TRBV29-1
CSVDMGGETQYF
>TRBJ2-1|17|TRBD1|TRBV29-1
CSVEGQGGLRSYNEQFF
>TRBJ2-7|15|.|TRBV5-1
CASSGPGRSSYEQYF
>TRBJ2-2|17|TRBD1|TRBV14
CASSLTRTGTNTGELFF
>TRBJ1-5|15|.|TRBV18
CASSPVGRVAQPQHF
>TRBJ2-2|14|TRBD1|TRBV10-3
CAISGGQSTGELFF
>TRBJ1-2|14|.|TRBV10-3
CAIRGPTRPYGYSF
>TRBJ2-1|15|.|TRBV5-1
CASSLVVGNNNEQFF
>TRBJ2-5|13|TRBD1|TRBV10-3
CAIGQGTEETQYF
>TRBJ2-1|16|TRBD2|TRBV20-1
CSARDPGSGRYNEQFF
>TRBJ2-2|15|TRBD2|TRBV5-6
CASSGWGGRTGELFF
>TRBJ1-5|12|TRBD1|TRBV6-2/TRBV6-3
CATGTGLQPQHF
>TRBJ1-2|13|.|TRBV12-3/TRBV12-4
CASSPRGNYGYTF
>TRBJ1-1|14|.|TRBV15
CATSRDRKGTEAFF
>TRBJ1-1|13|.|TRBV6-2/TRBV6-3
CASRSVLHTEAFF
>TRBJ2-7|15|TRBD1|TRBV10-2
CASSEYGTGLYEQYF
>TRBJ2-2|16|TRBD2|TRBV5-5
CASTVSGRAYTGELFF
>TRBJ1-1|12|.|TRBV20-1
CSASPPSGEAFF
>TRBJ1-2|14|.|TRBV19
CASSILAGNYGYTF
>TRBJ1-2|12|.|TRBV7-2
CASSLGVYGYTF
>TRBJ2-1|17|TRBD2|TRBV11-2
CASSLDPPGGLLTEQFF
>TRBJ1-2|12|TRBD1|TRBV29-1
CSVGDSYYGYTF
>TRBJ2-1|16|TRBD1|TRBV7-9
CASSTKMQGAYNEQFF
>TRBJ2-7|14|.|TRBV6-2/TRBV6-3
CASSPIAGVYEQYF
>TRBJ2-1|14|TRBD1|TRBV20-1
CSARVVTGANEQFF
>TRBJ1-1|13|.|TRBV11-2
CASSLGGQSEAFF
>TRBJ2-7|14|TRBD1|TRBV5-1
CASSFGQATLEQYF
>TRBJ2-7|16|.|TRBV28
CASSLSRGRGSYEQYF
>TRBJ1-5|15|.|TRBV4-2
CASSQGPGGNQPQHF
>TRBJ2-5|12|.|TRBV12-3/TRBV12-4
CASSLQGWTQYF
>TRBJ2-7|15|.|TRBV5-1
CASSEQGFGWGEQYF
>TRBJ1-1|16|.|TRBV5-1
CASSLAGPDMNTEAFF
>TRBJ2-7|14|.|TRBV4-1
CASSQSTGAYEQYF
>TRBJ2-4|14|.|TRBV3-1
CASSQRTSKNIQYF
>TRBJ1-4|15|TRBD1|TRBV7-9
CASSGQRPPFEKLFF
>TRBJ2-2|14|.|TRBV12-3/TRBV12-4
CASSYRVPTGELFF
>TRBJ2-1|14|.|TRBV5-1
CASCLGGTYNEQFF
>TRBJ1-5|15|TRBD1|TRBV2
CASSRTGLGNQPQHF
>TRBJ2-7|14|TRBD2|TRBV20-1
CSARVFASGYEQYF
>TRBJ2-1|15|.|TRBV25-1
CASSDYPVRDDEQFF
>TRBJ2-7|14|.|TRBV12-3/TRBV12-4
CASMLSGAFYEQYF
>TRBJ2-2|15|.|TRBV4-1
CASSQDFGAAGELFF